One T cell receptor (beta chain) is described in this entry. Its matching antigen is unknown. This PCR relied on a set of 60 Vbeta primers and 13 Jbeta primers. Libraries were prepared by immunoSEQ multiplex PCR; TCRdb keeps only in-frame clonotypes and omits some of them. The table has about 130,000 clones, around three quarters seen once. The data are from a study of cytomegalovirus exposure and HLA in healthy donors. The CDR3 covers 16 residues. Germline-derived CDR1 and CDR2 are SNHLY and FYNNEI. The V and J ends lost 7 bases and 4 bases, in that order; junction bases with no gene match: 15. Overall study results and limits: In a later analysis, several top co-occurrence clusters appeared linked to parvovirus B19, influenza, CMV and Epstein-Barr virus. Among TCR beta chains of equal frequency, HLA-associated ones were more clonally expanded in a later analysis.

The chain joins TRBV2 to TRBJ2-5; 7 bases are a match to TRBD1. The sequence came from a man aged 40-50 years in good health and CMV-seronegative. Sequencing was carried out using PBMCs. CDR3 nucleotides: TGTGCCAGCATCCCGACAGCACAGGGGATGAGAGAGACCCAGTACTTC. Translating gives CASIPTAQGMRETQYF.